This passage covers 24 T cell receptor beta chains from one sample sequenced in a study of blood T cell repertoires in COVID-19. Libraries were prepared by immunoSEQ multiplex PCR; TCRdb keeps only in-frame clonotypes and omits some of them. The sample records roughly 440,000 clones, approximately 88% being singletons. The sequenced sample was peripheral blood. The receptor source for this set is a woman between 50 and 59 years old with COVID-19, enrolled during active disease.

This rearrangement joins TRBV5-4 to TRBJ1-2; TRBD1 matches 8 bases. CDR1 and CDR2 (germline): SGHNT, YYREEE (reference sequence). The length of the CDR3 is 16 residues. The J segment lost 5 bases and the V segment lost 5 bases, leaving 14 bases of the junction unmatched. The CDR3 DNA reads as TGTGCCAGCAGGATCGGACAGGGCGTACAAACGTATGGCTACACCTTC. This encodes CASRIGQGVQTYGYTF. The full variable domain, completed using reference TRBV5-4 and TRBJ1-2, is ETGVTQSPTHLIKTRGQQVTLRCSSQSGHNTVSWYQQALGQGPQFIFQYYREEENGRGNFPPRFSGLQFPNYSSELNVNALELDDSALYLCASRIGQGVQTYGYTFGSGTRLTVV.

The rearrangement joins TRBV30 to TRBJ2-5; TRBD1 aligns across 9 bases. V lost 2 bases to trimming and J lost 5 bases; unmatched junction nucleotides: 9. There are 15 residues in the CDR3. Germline values: CDR1 GTSNPN, CDR2 SVGIG (reference sequence). The CDR3 here is CAWSTGTGSRETQYF. CDR3 sequence (DNA): TGTGCCTGGAGTACCGGGACAGGGTCTAGGGAGACCCAGTACTTC.

Comments on this clone: Different DNA sequences within this sample yield the same CDR3. V gene TRBV30 combines with J gene TRBJ1-5; possible D gene TRBD1, 5 bases. CDR1 is GTSNPN and CDR2 is SVGIG in the germline V gene (reference sequence). The V end was cut by 0 bases, the J end by 5 bases, with 8 bases between. The CDR3 contains 13 residues. Written as DNA, the CDR3 is TGTGCCTGGAGTGTACGGGGGGATCAGCCCCAGCATTTT. Amino acids: CAWSVRGDQPQHF.

The chain is built from TRBV4-2 and TRBJ2-3; 14 bases map to TRBD2. This CDR3 spans 17 amino acids. The junction had 9 bases not matched to a gene; V was cut back by 4 bases and J by 6 bases. Germline V gene data show CDR1 as LGHNA and CDR2 as YNFKEQ. CDR3 nucleotides: TGTGCCAGCAGCCTCCGAGGACTAGCGGGGGGAGGGGATACGCAGTATTTT. Its translation: CASSLRGLAGGGDTQYF.

The chain recombines TRBV5-1 with TRBJ2-1; 7 bases align to TRBD1. CDR3 size: 15 residues. CDR1 and CDR2 (germline): SGHRS, YFSETQ. Trimming took 0 bases from V and 4 from J; bases not matched to a gene: 4. The CDR3 is CASSLDGTEYNEQFF. CDR3 DNA: TGCGCCAGCAGCTTGGATGGGACAGAATACAATGAGCAGTTCTTC.

V usage is TRBV6-5 and J usage is TRBJ2-2, with a weak D call TRBD2 (6 bases). Per the germline V gene, CDR1 is MNHEY and CDR2 is SVGAGI. The length of the CDR3 is 15 residues. The V end lost 6 bases, the J end lost 4 bases, and 15 bases lay between the germline ends. This chain's CDR3 is CASRRSRGGTGELFF. CDR3 nucleotides: TGTGCCAGCAGACGGTCCCGGGGAGGCACCGGGGAGCTGTTTTTT.

This clone was counted a few times. V gene TRBV12-3 or TRBV12-4 combines with J gene TRBJ1-1, with D possibly matching TRBD1 (5 bases). The CDR3 extends over 12 amino acids. The ends were cut back, 6 bases at V and 10 bases at J, with 15 bases in the middle. CDR3 coding DNA: TGTGCCAGCAGCCGACCGCGACAGCGAGCTTTCTTT. It codes for CASSRPRQRAFF.

CDR3 loop: CASSKGQIVGNTIYF. Here the CDR3 DNA reads TGTGCCAGCAGTAAGGGACAGATCGTAGGAAACACCATATATTTT. The genes are TRBV2 and TRBJ1-3; 7 bases are shared with TRBD1. This CDR3 has 15 amino acids. Germline V gene data show CDR1 as SNHLY and CDR2 as FYNNEI. Trimming took 5 bases from V and 4 from J; bases not matched to a gene: 8.

The genes are TRBV29-1 and TRBJ2-6; perhaps TRBD2 as D (5 bases). Germline V gene data show CDR1 as SQVTM and CDR2 as ANQGSEA. CDR3 length: 13 residues. Trimming took 4 bases from V and 2 from J, leaving 6 bases between them. The CDR3 region has the DNA TGCAGCGTTGGAGGGACTGGGGCCAACGTCCTGACTTTC. Protein product: CSVGGTGANVLTF.

The chain has TRBV7-2 and TRBJ1-1; D remains ambiguous. Between the trimmed V and J ends, which lost 5 bases and 11 bases, there was a span of 18 bases. Per germline, CDR1 SGHTA and CDR2 FQGNSA. This CDR3 region has 13 residues. The CDR3 loop reads CASSVIPRRRAFF. The CDR3 DNA reads as TGTGCCAGCAGCGTTATCCCCCGTCGGAGGGCTTTCTTT.

Comments on this clone: The same CDR3 also results from other DNA sequences found in this sample. V and J are TRBV2 and TRBJ2-3; D may be TRBD1 (5 bases). The V and J ends lost 3 bases and 1 base respectively, with 5 bases between them. The CDR3 runs to 13 residues. Germline V gene data show CDR1 as SNHLY and CDR2 as FYNNEI. For the CDR3, the DNA is TGTGCCAGCAGTGACAGGGGCACAGATACGCAGTATTTT. Protein product: CASSDRGTDTQYF.

The chain carries TRBV2 and TRBJ2-1; D gene uncertain. The CDR3 is 14 residues long. Per germline, CDR1 SNHLY and CDR2 FYNNEI. Between the trimmed V and J ends, which lost 2 bases and 14 bases, there was a span of 19 bases. The CDR3 is CASSEIPSPQPEFF. Here the CDR3 DNA reads TGTGCCAGCAGTGAAATTCCGTCTCCCCAACCAGAGTTCTTC.

The count of this clone is one. The chain is built from TRBV2 and TRBJ2-1, with D unresolved. CDR1 is SNHLY and CDR2 is FYNNEI in the germline V gene. There are 12 residues in the CDR3. Between the trimmed V and J ends, which lost 3 bases and 7 bases, there was a span of 7 bases. The CDR3 region is CASSELANEQFF. CDR3 coding DNA: TGTGCCAGCAGTGAGTTGGCAAATGAGCAGTTCTTC.

V usage is TRBV3-1 (or the pseudogene TRBV3-2) and J usage is TRBJ1-2; the match to TRBD1 covers 8 bases. CDR3 length equals 21 residues. Germline V lookup: CDR1 LGHDT, CDR2 YNNKEL (reference sequence). J was trimmed by 0 bases and V by 0 bases; bases with no gene match: 18. The CDR3 DNA follows: TGTGCCAGCAGCCAAGACTACCAGGGGGCTCCTAGGCAAGGAGCTAACTATGGCTACACCTTC. Translation: CASSQDYQGAPRQGANYGYTF.

V usage is TRBV25-1 and J usage is TRBJ2-7, with 10 bases that match TRBD2. This CDR3 contains 15 residues. Unmatched junction bases numbered 9, after V lost 5 bases and J lost 5 bases. From germline, CDR1 is MGHDK and CDR2 SYGVNS. CDR3 coding DNA: TGTGCCAGCAGTCCGCTAGCGGGGGTCGGGAACGAGCAGTACTTC. It translates to CASSPLAGVGNEQYF.

The gene calls are TRBV21-1 and TRBJ1-4. TRBV21-1 is tagged as a pseudogene. This CDR3 spans 14 amino acids. CDR3 in DNA: TGTGCCAGCAGCAATCATGGTGGAGGGGAAGAACTGTTTTTT. Its protein product is CASSNHGGGEELFF.

The chain uses TRBV2 and TRBJ2-2; D is undetermined. V shed 1 base and J shed 2 bases, with 8 bases lying between them. The CDR3 has 15 residues. Germline values: CDR1 SNHLY, CDR2 FYNNEI. The CDR3 DNA sequence: TGTGCCAGCAGTGAAGATGGGCCCAACACCGGGGAGCTGTTTTTT. Translation: CASSEDGPNTGELFF.

V gene TRBV5-4 combines with J gene TRBJ1-1, with D unresolved. Deletions cut 0 bases from V and 3 bases from J, with 6 bases between. Per the germline V gene, CDR1 is SGHNT and CDR2 is YYREEE (reference sequence). This CDR3 region has 13 residues. The CDR3 coding sequence is TGTGCCAGCAGCTTGGCCTTGTACACTGAAGCTTTCTTT. Translating gives CASSLALYTEAFF.

This sequence joins TRBV9 and TRBJ2-3; possible D gene TRBD2, 6 bases. The CDR3 is 17 residues long. From germline, CDR1 is SGDLS and CDR2 YYNGEE. V shed 4 bases and J shed 1 base, with 19 bases lying between them. The CDR3 spells CASSSRTGTPGTDTQYF. CDR3 sequence (DNA): TGTGCCAGCAGCTCCCGAACCGGGACTCCAGGCACAGATACGCAGTATTTT.

V gene TRBV4-1 combines with J gene TRBJ2-5; 11 positions agree with TRBD2. Looked up from germline, CDR1 is MGHRA and CDR2 is YSYEKL. The CDR3 extends over 16 amino acids. J was trimmed by 4 bases and V by 1 base; bases with no gene match: 5. This CDR3 reads CASSQVTSGGGETQYF. CDR3 coding DNA: TGCGCCAGCAGCCAAGTAACTAGCGGGGGCGGAGAGACCCAGTACTTC.

This clone was detected only once. The genes are TRBV4-1 and TRBJ2-5; 7 nucleotides align to TRBD2. CDR3 length equals 13 residues. The V segment lost 4 bases and the J segment 4 bases; nucleotides outside the gene matches: 3. Per germline, CDR1 MGHRA and CDR2 YSYEKL. The CDR3 DNA sequence: TGCGCCAGCAGCCGACTAGCTTCAGAGACCCAGTACTTC. Its translation is CASSRLASETQYF.

V usage is TRBV9 and J usage is TRBJ1-2, with D perhaps matching TRBD1 (5 bases). The germline V gene has CDR1 SGDLS and CDR2 YYNGEE. The V end lost 3 bases, the J end lost 4 bases, and 10 bases lay between the germline ends. The length of the CDR3 is 13 residues. In DNA, the CDR3 is TGTGCCAGCAGCGCCGACAGCACCTATGGCTACACCTTC. Its translation: CASSADSTYGYTF. The complete variable domain, with remaining parts taken from reference TRBV9 and TRBJ1-2, reads DSGVTQTPKHLITATGQRVTLRCSPRSGDLSVYWYQQSLDQGLQFLIQYYNGEERAKGNILERFSAQQFPDLHSELNLSSLELGDSALYFCASSADSTYGYTFGSGTRLTVV.

V is TRBV19 and J is TRBJ2-7; 9 bases line up with TRBD2. The J segment lost 4 bases and the V segment lost 3 bases, leaving 7 bases of the junction unmatched. The germline V gene has CDR1 LNHDA and CDR2 SQIVND (reference sequence). The CDR3 is 15 amino acids. The CDR3 loop reads CASSITLAGLYEQYF. CDR3 bases: TGTGCCAGTAGTATTACGCTAGCGGGGTTGTACGAGCAGTACTTC.

V gene TRBV4-2 combines with J gene TRBJ1-5; 10 nucleotides agree with TRBD1. Germline CDR1 and CDR2: LGHNA and YNFKEQ. The junction had 3 bases not matched to a gene; V was cut back by 0 bases and J by 7 bases. The CDR3 consists of 15 residues. In DNA, the CDR3 is TGTGCCAGCAGCCAAGACCGGGACAGGGGACAGCCCCAGCATTTT. Amino acids: CASSQDRDRGQPQHF.